This TCR beta chain was documented in a study of cytomegalovirus exposure and HLA in healthy donors. On the study more broadly: Among over 350 genotyped donors, 80% to 90% fell in the Caucasian-associated ancestry cluster. General study findings and limits: Likely technical artifact: a cluster of highly shared sequence variants. TCR sequences were mostly rare, though some public TCRs occurred in many donors.

The CDR3 length is 16 residues. Germline V CDR1 and CDR2: LNHDA, SQIVND (reference sequence). V lost 10 bases, J lost 8 bases, and 15 bases stayed unmatched. PCR involved 60 Vbeta and 13 Jbeta primers. Sequencing used immunoSEQ multiplex PCR; TCRdb keeps in-frame clones, though not all of them. Of about 160,000 clones listed, about 75% are singletons. Details on this clone: Its antigen is as yet unknown.

The V call is TRBV19, the J call TRBJ1-4; 11 bases align to TRBD1. The sequenced sample consisted of PBMCs. The source is a woman between 45 and 60 years old in good health and CMV-seropositive. The DNA of the CDR3 is TGTGCCACATCGAGGACAGGGGGCTCTGAGGGGGAAAAACTGTTTTTT. Its protein product is CATSRTGGSEGEKLFF. Complete variable domain (other parts from reference TRBV19 and TRBJ1-4): DGGITQSPKYLFRKEGQNVTLSCEQNLNHDAMYWYRQDPGQGLRLIYYSQIVNDFQKGDIAEGYSVSREKKESFPLTVTSAQKNPTAFYLCATSRTGGSEGEKLFFGSGTQLSVL.